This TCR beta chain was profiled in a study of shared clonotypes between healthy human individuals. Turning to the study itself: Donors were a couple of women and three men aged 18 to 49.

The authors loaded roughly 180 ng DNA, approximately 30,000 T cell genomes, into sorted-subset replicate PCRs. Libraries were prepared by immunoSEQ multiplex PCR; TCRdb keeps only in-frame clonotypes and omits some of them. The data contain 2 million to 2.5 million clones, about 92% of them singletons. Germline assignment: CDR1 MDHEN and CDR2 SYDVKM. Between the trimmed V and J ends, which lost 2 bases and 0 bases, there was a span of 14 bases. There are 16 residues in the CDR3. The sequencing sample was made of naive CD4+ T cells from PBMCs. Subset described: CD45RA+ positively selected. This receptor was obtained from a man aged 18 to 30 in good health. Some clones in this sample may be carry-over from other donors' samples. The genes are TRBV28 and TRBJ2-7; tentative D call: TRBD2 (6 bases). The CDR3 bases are TGTGCCAGCAGTTTAGGAGGGGCTTCAAGCTCCTACGAGCAGTACTTC. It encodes CASSLGGASSSYEQYF.